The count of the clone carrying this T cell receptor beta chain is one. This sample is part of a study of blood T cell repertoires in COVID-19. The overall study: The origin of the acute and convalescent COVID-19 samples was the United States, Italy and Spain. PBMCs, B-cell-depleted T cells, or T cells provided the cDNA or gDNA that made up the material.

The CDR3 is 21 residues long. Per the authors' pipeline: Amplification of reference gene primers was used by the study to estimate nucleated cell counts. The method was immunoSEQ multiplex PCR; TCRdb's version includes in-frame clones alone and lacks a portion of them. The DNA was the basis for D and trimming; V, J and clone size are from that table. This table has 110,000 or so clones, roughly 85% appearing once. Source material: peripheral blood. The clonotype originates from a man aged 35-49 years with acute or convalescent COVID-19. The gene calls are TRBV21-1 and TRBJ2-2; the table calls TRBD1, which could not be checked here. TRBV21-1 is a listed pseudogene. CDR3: CASSPQPDRVRSDSNTGELFF. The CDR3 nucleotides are TGTGCCAGCAGCCCCCAGCCCGACAGGGTGCGATCGGATAGCAACACCGGGGAGCTGTTTTTT.